Below, 26 T cell receptor beta chains from the same sample are listed, as sequenced in a study of cytomegalovirus exposure and HLA in healthy donors. Primers for the PCR totalled 60 Vbeta and 13 Jbeta. Clones were read by immunoSEQ multiplex PCR, and TCRdb kept only the in-frame ones, dropping some. The sample carries 95,000 to 100,000 clones, roughly 70% recorded once. The sequenced sample was PBMCs. These receptors were taken from a man in his fifties or sixties in good health and CMV-seronegative.

V is TRBV6-1 and J is TRBJ2-7; 10 nucleotides line up with TRBD2. Germline-derived CDR1 and CDR2 are MNHNS and SASEGT. J gave up 4 bases and V 6 bases, and 9 bases lay outside the gene matches. There are 15 residues in the CDR3. CDR3 nucleotide sequence: TGTGCCAGCAGCGAGAGACTAGCGGGTGTTTACGAGCAGTACTTC. Its protein product is CASSERLAGVYEQYF.

The genes are TRBV18 and TRBJ2-1, with D possibly being TRBD1 (6 bases). CDR1 is KGHSH, CDR2 LQKENI, per germline. The CDR3 spans 15 residues. V lost 6 bases, J lost 9 bases, and 21 bases lay in between. The CDR3 DNA is TGTGCCAGCTCCCGCCAGGACAGTTCGATCGCTGAGCAGTTCTTC. Its translation: CASSRQDSSIAEQFF.

This clone was counted between two and nine times. The same CDR3 can be traced to other DNA sequences in this sample. The chain uses TRBV19 and TRBJ2-2; no clear D gene. V lost 4 bases to trimming and J lost 1 base, with 7 bases between them. Per germline, CDR1 LNHDA and CDR2 SQIVND (reference sequence). The CDR3 loop spans 14 amino acids. The CDR3 protein is CASSTSRNTGELFF. The DNA of the CDR3 is TGTGCCAGTAGTACGTCCAGGAACACCGGGGAGCTGTTTTTT.

CDR3 sequence reads: CASRAAAGDYGYTF. DNA of the CDR3: TGTGCCAGCAGGGCCGCGGCAGGGGACTATGGCTACACCTTC. This chain joins TRBV6-4 and TRBJ1-2, with a tentative D call TRBD1 (6 bases). The ends were cut back, 6 bases at V and 3 bases at J, with 14 bases in the middle. Germline lookup yields CDR1 MRHNA and CDR2 SNTAGT. This CDR3 region has 14 residues.

The chain links TRBV27 to TRBJ1-2, with D possibly matching TRBD1 (6 bases). CDR1 and CDR2 from the germline V gene are MNHEY and SMNVEV (reference sequence). Between the trimmed V and J ends, which lost 3 bases and 3 bases, there was a span of 14 bases. The CDR3 totals 15 residues. The CDR3 DNA is TGTGCCAGCAGTTTCCGGGGGGCGGTGGACTATGGCTACACCTTC. It yields the protein CASSFRGAVDYGYTF.

The chain uses TRBV18 and TRBJ1-1; D remains ambiguous. V lost 3 bases to trimming and J lost 8 bases, with 16 bases between them. The germline gives CDR1 KGHSH, CDR2 LQKENI. This CDR3 is 14 amino acids long. CDR3 sequence: CASSPTPTWPEAFF. The CDR3 coding sequence is TGTGCCAGCTCACCGACTCCCACCTGGCCAGAAGCTTTCTTT.

This chain links TRBV2 with TRBJ1-6, with 7 bases that match TRBD1. Germline assignment: CDR1 SNHLY and CDR2 FYNNEI. V was pared by 8 bases and J by 4 bases, with 5 bases of the junction left unmatched. The CDR3 runs 14 residues. CDR3 DNA: TGTGCCAGCGGTCCGGGACAGTATAATTCACCCCTCCACTTT. Translation gives CASGPGQYNSPLHF.

This clone was seen more than once but under ten times. The chain couples TRBV6-6 to TRBJ1-2; 7 nucleotides agree with TRBD1. Germline loops: CDR1 MNHNY, CDR2 SVGAGI (reference sequence). V shed 6 bases and J 7 bases; nucleotides not matched to a gene: 11. The CDR3 extends over 14 amino acids. CDR3: CASREQGLAFGYTF. CDR3 in DNA: TGTGCCAGCAGGGAACAGGGGCTTGCGTTTGGCTACACCTTC.

The chain has TRBV28 and TRBJ2-7; 9 nucleotides align to TRBD1. The CDR3 is made up of 15 amino acids. V trimming: 6 bases; J trimming: 1 base; junction bases outside the gene matches: 7. Germline assignment: CDR1 MDHEN and CDR2 SYDVKM. CDR3 sequence reads: CASSHSGTGSYEQYF. CDR3 DNA: TGTGCCAGCAGCCATTCCGGGACAGGGTCCTACGAGCAGTACTTC.

The V gene is TRBV28, the J gene TRBJ1-1; D possibly corresponds to TRBD1 (5 bases). Trimming stripped 4 bases from V and 5 bases from J, with 14 bases between. Germline values: CDR1 MDHEN, CDR2 SYDVKM. The CDR3 runs 14 residues. CDR3 bases: TGTGCCAGCAGTTGGGGCGTGGGGAGGACTGAAGCTTTCTTT. As protein: CASSWGVGRTEAFF.

The genes are TRBV7-2 and TRBJ2-1; TRBD2 aligns across 8 bases. After removal of 5 bases from V and 9 bases from J, the junction contained 15 bases not matched to a gene. The CDR3 contains 16 residues. Germline V lookup: CDR1 SGHTA, CDR2 FQGNSA. The CDR3 sequence: CASSRGGSSGLSEQFF. The CDR3 bases are TGTGCCAGCAGCCGCGGGGGGTCTAGCGGGTTATCTGAGCAGTTCTTC.

This clone came up a few times. The rearrangement joins TRBV6-5 to TRBJ1-6; D call uncertain. Germline CDR1 reads MNHEY; CDR2 reads SVGAGI. V was pared by 7 bases and J by 8 bases, with 12 bases between. This CDR3 is 13 amino acids long. The CDR3 sequence: CASTQVQDSPLHF. CDR3 in DNA: TGTGCCAGCACCCAGGTCCAGGATTCACCCCTCCACTTT.

The chain employs TRBV19 and TRBJ1-1, with D perhaps matching TRBD1 (5 bases). Germline V gives CDR1 LNHDA, CDR2 SQIVND (reference sequence). Trimming shortened V by 3 bases and J by 10 bases, and 9 bases separated the two germline ends. This CDR3 has 11 amino acids. The CDR3 sequence is CASSIGGRAFF. CDR3 DNA: TGTGCCAGTAGTATCGGGGGTAGAGCTTTCTTT.

This clone was found a few times. The chain employs TRBV6-6 and TRBJ1-5; a weak D match, TRBD1 (5 bases). The length of the CDR3 is 15 residues. The ends were cut back, 0 bases at V and 6 bases at J, with 12 bases in the middle. CDR1 and CDR2 from the germline V gene are MNHNY and SVGAGI (reference sequence). For the CDR3, the DNA is TGTGCCAGCAGTTACTCGAACAGGCTAGGTCAGCCCCAGCATTTT. It specifies CASSYSNRLGQPQHF.

The V and J genes are TRBV5-3 and TRBJ2-7; possibly TRBD1 for D (6 bases). TRBV5-3 is an ORF for which the function is uncertain. The germline V and J ends were trimmed by 4 bases and 0 bases, with 20 bases remaining between them. CDR3 length equals 17 residues. The CDR3 DNA follows: TGTGCCAGAAGCCCAGTTCATAAACAGGGTACCTCCTACGAGCAGTACTTC. It translates to CARSPVHKQGTSYEQYF.

The gene calls are TRBV7-2 and TRBJ2-7; 9 positions agree with TRBD2. The V gene end was trimmed by 5 bases and the J gene end by 0 bases; junction bases not matched to a gene: 5. This CDR3 is 15 amino acids long. CDR1 and CDR2 from the germline V gene are SGHTA and FQGNSA. The CDR3 loop reads CASSVTSGPSYEQYF. The CDR3 nucleotides are TGTGCCAGCAGCGTTACTAGCGGGCCCTCCTACGAGCAGTACTTC. The entire variable domain, with the rest obtained from reference TRBV7-2 and TRBJ2-7, is as follows: GAGVSQSPSNKVTEKGKDVELRCDPISGHTALYWYRQSLGQGLEFLIYFQGNSAPDKSGLPSDRFSAERTGGSVSTLTIQRTQQEDSAVYLCASSVTSGPSYEQYFGPGTRLTVT.

This clone was seen a few times. V is TRBV30 and J is TRBJ2-5; D perhaps matches TRBD1 (5 bases). TRBJ2-7 explains the end of the DNA better; the J call may be wrong. The CDR3 loop spans 11 amino acids. Per germline, CDR1 GTSNPN and CDR2 SVGIG (reference sequence). Here the CDR3 reads CAFGRAYEQYF. As DNA, the CDR3 is TGTGCCTTTGGCAGGGCCTACGAGCAGTACTTC.

The genes are TRBV14 and TRBJ2-7, with a possible D match to TRBD2 (5 bases). The CDR3 spans 15 residues. V gave up 0 bases and J gave up 7 bases, with 16 bases separating them. The germline V gene encodes CDR1 SGHDN and CDR2 FVKESK. The CDR3 sequence: CASSQDQIGLGEQYF. The DNA for the CDR3 is TGTGCCAGCAGCCAAGATCAAATAGGACTCGGTGAGCAGTACTTC.

The chain links TRBV2 to TRBJ1-5, with a possible D match to TRBD1 (5 bases). CDR3 size: 14 residues. Trimming stripped 6 bases from V and 5 bases from J, with 14 bases between. Looked up from germline, CDR1 is SNHLY and CDR2 is FYNNEI. The CDR3 spells CASRETAPYQPQHF. Here the CDR3 DNA reads TGTGCCAGCAGGGAGACAGCCCCCTATCAGCCCCAGCATTTT.

CDR3 protein: CASTLTGGADYGYTF. The DNA for the CDR3 is TGTGCCAGCACCCTTACAGGGGGCGCGGACTATGGCTACACCTTC. V usage is TRBV28 and J usage is TRBJ1-2, with TRBD1 matching 9 bases. Germline V gives CDR1 MDHEN, CDR2 SYDVKM. J lost 3 bases, V lost 7 bases, and 9 bases had no gene match. The CDR3 has 15 residues.

The chain couples TRBV2 to TRBJ1-2, with D perhaps TRBD1 (6 bases). V lost 4 bases to trimming and J lost 8 bases, with 11 bases between them. CDR3 size: 12 residues. Germline V CDR1 and CDR2: SNHLY, FYNNEI. CDR3 bases: TGTGCCAGCAGTGTCGGGCAGGGGGGCTACACCTTC. Translation: CASSVGQGGYTF.

With respect to this clone: One end of the junction varies from germline; a read error may be responsible. This rearrangement joins TRBV2 to TRBJ1-2; no clear D gene. The V gene's germline CDR1 is SNHLY and CDR2 FYNNEI. CDR3 length: 12 amino acids. The CDR3 nucleotides are TGTGCCAGCAGTGAAGGAACGGTACCTTATCGTTTC. Protein: CASSEGTVPYRF.

A single count supports this clone. This chain uses TRBV19 with TRBJ2-3, with D hard to call. The germline CDR1 and CDR2 sequences are LNHDA and SQIVND (reference sequence). The length of the CDR3 is 15 residues. V shed 4 bases and J shed 0 bases, with 11 bases lying between them. CDR3 in amino acids: CASSTTGASTDTQYF. CDR3 bases: TGTGCCAGTAGTACGACTGGTGCTAGCACAGATACGCAGTATTTT.

V and J are TRBV4-2 and TRBJ2-3, with 11 bases fitting TRBD2. The germline V gene has CDR1 LGHNA and CDR2 YNFKEQ. Trimming took 5 bases from V and 2 from J; bases not matched to a gene: 6. The CDR3 totals 16 residues. Here the CDR3 reads CASSRASGGYTDTQYF. DNA of the CDR3: TGTGCCAGCAGCAGGGCTAGCGGGGGGTACACAGATACGCAGTATTTT.

This clone came up a few times. V usage is TRBV7-9 and J usage is TRBJ1-6; 9 bases map to TRBD1. Germline V gene sequence: CDR1 SEHNR, CDR2 FQNEAQ (reference sequence). Trimming cost V 1 base and J 7 bases; bases outside gene matches: 5. This CDR3 has 16 amino acids. The CDR3 here is CASSLGGQGPNSPLHF. CDR3 coding DNA: TGTGCCAGCAGCTTAGGGGGACAGGGCCCCAATTCACCCCTCCACTTT.

This clone was counted between two and nine times. The V call is TRBV28, the J call TRBJ1-3; D is unclear. Trimming cost V 6 bases and J 0 bases, with 12 bases left between them. Germline-derived CDR1 and CDR2 are MDHEN and SYDVKM. The CDR3 sequence is 15 residues long. The chain's CDR3 is CASRVSRTSGNTIYF. Here the CDR3 DNA reads TGTGCCAGCAGAGTAAGCCGCACCTCTGGAAACACCATATATTTT.